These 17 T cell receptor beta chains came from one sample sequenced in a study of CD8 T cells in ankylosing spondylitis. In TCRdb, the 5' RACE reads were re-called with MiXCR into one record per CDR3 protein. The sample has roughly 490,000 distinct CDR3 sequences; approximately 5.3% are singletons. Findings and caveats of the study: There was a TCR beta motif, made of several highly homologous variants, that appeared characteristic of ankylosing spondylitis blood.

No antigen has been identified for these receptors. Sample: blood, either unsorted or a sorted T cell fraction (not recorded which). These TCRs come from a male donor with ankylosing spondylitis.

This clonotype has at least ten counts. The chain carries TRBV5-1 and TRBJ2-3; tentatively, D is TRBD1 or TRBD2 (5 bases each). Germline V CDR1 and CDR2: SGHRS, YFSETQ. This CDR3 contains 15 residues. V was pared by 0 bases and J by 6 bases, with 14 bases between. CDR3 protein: CASSLEGRPPDTQYF. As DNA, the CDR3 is TGCGCCAGCAGCTTGGAGGGGAGACCCCCGGATACGCAGTATTTT.

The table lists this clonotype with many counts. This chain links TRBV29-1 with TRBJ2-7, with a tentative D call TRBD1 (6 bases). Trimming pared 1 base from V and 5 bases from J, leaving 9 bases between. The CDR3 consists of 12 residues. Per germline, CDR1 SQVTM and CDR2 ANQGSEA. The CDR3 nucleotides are TGCAGCGTTGAAGCCCGACAGGACGAGCAGTACTTC. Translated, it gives CSVEARQDEQYF.

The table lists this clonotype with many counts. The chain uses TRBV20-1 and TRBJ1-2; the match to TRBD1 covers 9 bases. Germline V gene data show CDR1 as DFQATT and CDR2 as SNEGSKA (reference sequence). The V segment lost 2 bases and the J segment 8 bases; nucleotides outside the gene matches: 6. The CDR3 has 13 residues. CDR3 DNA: TGCAGTGCTAGAAAACAGGGGGCCGGGGGCTACACCTTC. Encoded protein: CSARKQGAGGYTF.

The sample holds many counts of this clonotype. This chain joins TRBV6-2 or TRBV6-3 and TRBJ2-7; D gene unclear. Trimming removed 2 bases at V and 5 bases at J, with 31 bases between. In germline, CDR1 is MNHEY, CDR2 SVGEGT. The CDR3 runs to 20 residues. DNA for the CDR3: TGTGCCAGCAGTTACCATCTGGGCTATGACTCCGGCGCAAATTTGGACGAGCAGTACTTC. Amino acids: CASSYHLGYDSGANLDEQYF.

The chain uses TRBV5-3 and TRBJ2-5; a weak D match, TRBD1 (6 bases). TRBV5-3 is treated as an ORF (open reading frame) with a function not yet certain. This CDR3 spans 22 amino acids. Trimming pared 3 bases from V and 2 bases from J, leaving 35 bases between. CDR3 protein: CARSSEEDEKGGPKSVQETQYF. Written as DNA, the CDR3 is TGTGCCAGAAGCTCGGAGGAGGACGAAAAAGGGGGACCTAAATCGGTTCAAGAGACCCAGTACTTC.

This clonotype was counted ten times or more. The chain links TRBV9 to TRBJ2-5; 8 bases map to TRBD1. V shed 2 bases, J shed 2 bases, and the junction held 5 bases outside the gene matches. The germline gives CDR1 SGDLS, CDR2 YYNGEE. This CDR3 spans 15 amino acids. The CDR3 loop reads CASSVDRGLQETQYF. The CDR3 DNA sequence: TGTGCCAGCAGCGTCGACAGGGGACTGCAAGAGACCCAGTACTTC.

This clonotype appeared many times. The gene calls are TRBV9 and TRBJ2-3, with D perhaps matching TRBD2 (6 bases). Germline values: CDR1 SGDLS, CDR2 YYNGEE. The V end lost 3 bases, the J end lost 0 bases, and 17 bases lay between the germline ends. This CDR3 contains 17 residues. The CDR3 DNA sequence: TGTGCCAGCAGCGCCAACCAAGGGAGGCTTAGCACAGATACGCAGTATTTT. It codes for CASSANQGRLSTDTQYF.

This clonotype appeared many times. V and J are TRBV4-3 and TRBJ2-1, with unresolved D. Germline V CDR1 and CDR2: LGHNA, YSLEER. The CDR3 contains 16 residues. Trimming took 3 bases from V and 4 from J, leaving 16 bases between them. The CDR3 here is CASSQDTDPVYNEQFF. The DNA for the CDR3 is TGCGCCAGCAGCCAGGATACAGATCCAGTATACAATGAGCAGTTCTTC.

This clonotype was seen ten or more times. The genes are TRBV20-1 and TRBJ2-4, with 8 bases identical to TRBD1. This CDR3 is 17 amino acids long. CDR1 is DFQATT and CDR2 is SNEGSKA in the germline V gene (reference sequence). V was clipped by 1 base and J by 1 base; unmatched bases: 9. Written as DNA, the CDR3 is TGCAGTGCTAGAGGAACAGGGGGAATGGATGCCAAAAACATTCAGTACTTC. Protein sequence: CSARGTGGMDAKNIQYF.

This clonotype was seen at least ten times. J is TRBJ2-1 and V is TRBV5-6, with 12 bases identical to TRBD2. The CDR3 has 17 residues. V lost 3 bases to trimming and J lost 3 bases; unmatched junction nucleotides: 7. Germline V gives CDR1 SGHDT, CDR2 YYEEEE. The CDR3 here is CASSSTSGGTFYNEQFF. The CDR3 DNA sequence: TGTGCCAGCAGCTCAACTAGCGGGGGGACCTTCTACAATGAGCAGTTCTTC.

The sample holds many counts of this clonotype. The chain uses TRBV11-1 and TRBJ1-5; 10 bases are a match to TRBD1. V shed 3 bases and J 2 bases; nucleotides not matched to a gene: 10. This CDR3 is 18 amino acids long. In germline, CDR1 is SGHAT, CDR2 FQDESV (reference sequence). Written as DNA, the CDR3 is TGTGCCAGCAGCTTTAGTCCCCGGGACAGGGGCGGCAATCAGCCCCAGCATTTT. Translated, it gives CASSFSPRDRGGNQPQHF.

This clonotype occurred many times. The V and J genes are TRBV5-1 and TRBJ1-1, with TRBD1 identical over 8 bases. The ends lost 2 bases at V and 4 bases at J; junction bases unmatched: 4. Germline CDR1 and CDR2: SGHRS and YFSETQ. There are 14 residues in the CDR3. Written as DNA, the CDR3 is TGCGCCAGCAGCTTAGGACAGGGCCTCACTGAAGCTTTCTTT. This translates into CASSLGQGLTEAFF.

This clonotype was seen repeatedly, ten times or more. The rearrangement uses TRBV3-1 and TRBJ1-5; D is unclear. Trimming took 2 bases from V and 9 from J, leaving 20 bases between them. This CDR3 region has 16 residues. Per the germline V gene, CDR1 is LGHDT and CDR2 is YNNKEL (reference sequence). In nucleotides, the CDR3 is TGTGCCAGCAGCCAATATCCGGTGGACGGTGAACGGCCCCAGCATTTT. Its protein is CASSQYPVDGERPQHF.

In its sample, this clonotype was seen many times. The CDR3 protein is CSAPWTGRDTEAFF. DNA for the CDR3: TGCAGTGCTCCATGGACAGGGAGGGATACTGAAGCTTTCTTT. The chain combines TRBV20-1 with TRBJ1-1; 8 bases agree with TRBD1. The V gene end was trimmed by 5 bases and the J gene end by 5 bases; junction bases not matched to a gene: 10. CDR1 and CDR2 (germline): DFQATT, SNEGSKA (reference sequence). CDR3 length equals 14 residues.

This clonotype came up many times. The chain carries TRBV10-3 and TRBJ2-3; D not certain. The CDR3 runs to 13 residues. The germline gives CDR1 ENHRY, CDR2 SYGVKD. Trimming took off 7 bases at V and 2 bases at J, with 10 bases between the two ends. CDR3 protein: CAITGVTTDTQYF. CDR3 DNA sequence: TGTGCCATCACTGGCGTTACCACAGATACGCAGTATTTT.

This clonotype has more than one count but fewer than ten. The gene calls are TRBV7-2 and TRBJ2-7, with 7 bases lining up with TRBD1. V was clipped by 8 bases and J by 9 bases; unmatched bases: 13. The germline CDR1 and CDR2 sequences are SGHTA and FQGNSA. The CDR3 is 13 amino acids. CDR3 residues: CASGRQGRLGQYF. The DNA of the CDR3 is TGTGCCAGCGGGAGACAGGGACGCTTAGGGCAGTACTTC.

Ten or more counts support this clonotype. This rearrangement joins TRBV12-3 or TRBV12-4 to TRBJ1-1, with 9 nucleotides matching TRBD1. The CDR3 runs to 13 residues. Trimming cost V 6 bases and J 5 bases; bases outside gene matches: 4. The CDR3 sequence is CASRGQGSTEAFF. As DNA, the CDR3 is TGTGCCAGCAGAGGACAGGGGAGTACTGAAGCTTTCTTT.